These 26 T cell receptor beta chains were all obtained from the same sample, sequenced in a study of T cell repertoires in aging, cancer and after chemotherapy. Rearranged V-D-J TRB sequences were amplified with a mixed TRB-A/B primer pool. TCRdb reprocessed the multiplex PCR reads via MiXCR and lists one record per CDR3 protein. The sample has around 4,300 distinct CDR3 sequences, around 40% seen once; the top ten hold 3.5% to 4%. The template was genomic DNA from peripheral blood, not RNA. Sequencing was done on a sample of blood. The receptors originated from a human donor with a blood cancer.

This clonotype appeared a few times. The rearrangement joins TRBV12-3 or TRBV12-4 to TRBJ2-3, with D perhaps matching TRBD2 (5 bases). Between the trimmed V and J ends, which lost 2 bases and 0 bases, there was a span of 18 bases. The CDR3 has 18 amino acids. The chain's CDR3 is CASSLPDKRSSSTDTQYF. CDR3 DNA sequence: TGTGCCAGCAGTTTACCAGATAAGCGGTCCTCTAGCACAGATACGCAGTATTTT.

The chain joins TRBV7-9 to TRBJ1-6; D ambiguous. The V and J ends lost 3 bases and 6 bases respectively, with 3 bases between them. Germline V gene data show CDR1 as SEHNR and CDR2 as FQNEAQ (reference sequence). The CDR3 totals 12 residues. CDR3 DNA: TGTGCCAGCAGCTTGGGTAATTCACCCCTCCACTTT. Its protein is CASSLGNSPLHF.

This clonotype was counted between two and nine times. CDR3 protein: CASREGGVHEQYF. The CDR3 region has the DNA TGTGCCAGTAGGGAGGGCGGAGTCCACGAGCAGTACTTC. The chain recombines TRBV27 with TRBJ2-7; 7 bases are shared with TRBD2. The CDR3 covers 13 residues. After removal of 9 bases from V and 5 bases from J, the junction contained 10 bases not matched to a gene. The V gene's germline CDR1 is MNHEY and CDR2 SMNVEV (reference sequence).

V usage is TRBV27 and J usage is TRBJ1-3; no clear D gene. V lost 0 bases and J 4 bases, leaving 10 bases between the germline ends. The germline V gene encodes CDR1 MNHEY and CDR2 SMNVEV (reference sequence). This CDR3 is 15 amino acids long. CDR3 in DNA: TGTGCCAGCAGTTTATCTCCGGGCCAAGGAAACACCATATATTTT. Translating gives CASSLSPGQGNTIYF.

The genes are TRBV27 and TRBJ2-2; D gene uncertain. This CDR3 comprises 11 residues. The ends were cut back, 6 bases at V and 7 bases at J, with 6 bases in the middle. CDR1 and CDR2 from the germline V gene are MNHEY and SMNVEV (reference sequence). In nucleotides, the CDR3 is TGTGCCAGCAGGGTCGGCGGGGAGCTGTTTTTT. The encoded protein is CASRVGGELFF.

CDR3 coding DNA: TGTGCCAGCACCCGAGGGACTACTCCCACAGATACGCAGTATTTT. Protein: CASTRGTTPTDTQYF. The rearrangement joins TRBV7-6 to TRBJ2-3; 7 bases align to TRBD2. V shed 7 bases, J shed 2 bases, and the junction held 9 bases outside the gene matches. Germline-derived CDR1 and CDR2 are SGHVS and FNYEAQ. This CDR3 contains 15 residues. Supplemented by reference TRBV7-6 and TRBJ2-3, the full variable domain reads GAGVSQSPRYKVTKRGQDVALRCDPISGHVSLYWYRQALGQGPEFLTYFNYEAQQDKSGLPNDRFSAERPEGSISTLTIQRTEQRDSAMYRCASTRGTTPTDTQYFGPGTRLTVL.

The V gene is TRBV11-2, the J gene TRBJ2-3; 7 nucleotides agree with TRBD1. Germline CDR1 SGHAT, CDR2 FQNNGV. This CDR3 region has 13 residues. V lost 4 bases to trimming and J lost 4 bases; unmatched junction nucleotides: 2. DNA of the CDR3: TGTGCCAGCAGCTCTCAGGGGGCAGATACGCAGTATTTT. This sequence encodes CASSSQGADTQYF.

The chain couples TRBV10-1 to TRBJ2-5; D is uncertain. The CDR3 totals 14 residues. Per germline, CDR1 WNHNN and CDR2 SYGVQD (reference sequence). With 2 bases removed from V and 5 bases from J, the gap between germline ends came to 12 bases. The CDR3 coding sequence is TGCGCCAGCAGTGAGGGTGGCCGAGAGGAGACCCAGTACTTC. It is translated as CASSEGGREETQYF.

This clonotype was seen more than once but under ten times. The V gene is TRBV15, the J gene TRBJ1-4; tentative D call: TRBD1 (6 bases). Between the trimmed V and J ends, which lost 3 bases and 8 bases, there was a span of 13 bases. The CDR3 is made up of 14 amino acids. The V gene's germline CDR1 is LNHNV and CDR2 YYDKDF (reference sequence). The CDR3 nucleotides are TGTGCCACCAGCAGTTTCACAGGGAGGGAAAAACTGTTTTTT. Protein product: CATSSFTGREKLFF.

By sample fraction, this clonotype is medium-sized. The rearrangement uses TRBV6-5 and TRBJ2-2; maybe TRBD1 (6 bases). The CDR3 extends over 14 amino acids. Germline assignment: CDR1 MNHEY and CDR2 SVGAGI. Trimming shortened V by 6 bases and J by 7 bases, and 15 bases separated the two germline ends. CDR3 bases: TGTGCCAGCAGCAACTCAGGACAGTTCGGGGAGCTGTTTTTT. Protein sequence: CASSNSGQFGELFF.

This clonotype has only a few counts. The rearrangement links TRBV18 to TRBJ2-7; TRBD2 agrees at 8 bases. Germline V gene lookup returns CDR1 KGHSH and CDR2 LQKENI. The CDR3 consists of 13 residues. J was trimmed by 3 bases and V by 8 bases; bases with no gene match: 6. The CDR3 loop is CASRGTSGYEQYF. The CDR3 DNA follows: TGTGCCAGCAGAGGGACTAGTGGCTACGAGCAGTACTTC.

By share, this clonotype ranks as medium-sized. The chain has TRBV15 and TRBJ2-5; D is perhaps TRBD1 (6 bases). This CDR3 contains 14 residues. Germline values: CDR1 LNHNV, CDR2 YYDKDF (reference sequence). Trimming took 3 bases from V and 2 from J, leaving 10 bases between them. DNA for the CDR3: TGTGCCACCAGCAGGGACAGACATCAAGAGACCCAGTACTTC. This translates into CATSRDRHQETQYF.

This clonotype was seen only a few times. V gene TRBV12-3 or TRBV12-4 combines with J gene TRBJ2-3, with 8 nucleotides matching TRBD2. V lost 4 bases to trimming and J lost 3 bases; unmatched junction nucleotides: 12. There are 17 residues in the CDR3. This chain's CDR3 is CASSSRLASGHTDTQYF. Here the CDR3 DNA reads TGTGCCAGCAGTTCGCGACTAGCGTCAGGGCATACAGATACGCAGTATTTT.

The genes are TRBV6-1 and TRBJ1-4, with D uncertain. V lost 1 base to trimming and J lost 8 bases, with 14 bases between them. Germline CDR1 is MNHNS and CDR2 is SASEGT. There are 15 residues in the CDR3. This CDR3 is CASSEGGPVGEKLFF. For the CDR3, the DNA is TGTGCCAGCAGTGAAGGCGGCCCCGTAGGCGAAAAACTGTTTTTT.

The gene calls are TRBV28 and TRBJ2-2, with TRBD1 identical over 7 bases. V shed 10 bases and J 5 bases; nucleotides not matched to a gene: 10. This CDR3 spans 14 amino acids. The germline CDR1 and CDR2 sequences are MDHEN and SYDVKM. The CDR3 sequence: CATSQGSLTGELFF. The DNA for the CDR3 is TGTGCCACTTCACAGGGGAGTTTGACCGGGGAGCTGTTTTTT.

V usage is TRBV11-2 and J usage is TRBJ1-5; no reliable D call. Germline values: CDR1 SGHAT, CDR2 FQNNGV. The V end lost 1 base, the J end lost 0 bases, and 7 bases lay between the germline ends. This CDR3 contains 15 residues. The CDR3 sequence: CASSLGSYSNQPQHF. The DNA for the CDR3 is TGTGCCAGCAGCTTAGGATCCTATAGCAATCAGCCCCAGCATTTT.

This clonotype is categorized as medium-sized (0.01 to 0.1%). V and J are TRBV5-5 and TRBJ2-3; possibly TRBD1 for D (6 bases). Germline values: CDR1 SGHKS, CDR2 YYEKEE (reference sequence). V gave up 2 bases and J gave up 0 bases, with 7 bases separating them. The CDR3 sequence is 14 residues long. CDR3 region: CASSLQGSTDTQYF. The CDR3, as DNA: TGTGCCAGCAGCTTACAGGGAAGCACAGATACGCAGTATTTT. The entire variable domain, with the rest obtained from reference TRBV5-5 and TRBJ2-3, is as follows: DAGVTQSPTHLIKTRGQQVTLRCSPISGHKSVSWYQQVLGQGPQFIFQYYEKEERGRGNFPDRFSARQFPNYSSELNVNALLLGDSALYLCASSLQGSTDTQYFGPGTRLTVL.

This clonotype rates as medium-sized. The chain couples TRBV30 to TRBJ2-1; 13 nucleotides match TRBD2. The trim removed 6 bases at V and 4 bases at J, leaving 6 bases unmatched. The germline V gene encodes CDR1 GTSNPN and CDR2 SVGIG (reference sequence). The CDR3 is 15 residues long. This CDR3 reads CACSTSGRIYNEQFF. CDR3 sequence (DNA): TGTGCCTGTTCGACTAGCGGGAGGATTTACAATGAGCAGTTCTTC. The complete variable domain, with remaining parts taken from reference TRBV30 and TRBJ2-1, reads SQTIHQWPATLVQPVGSPLSLECTVEGTSNPNLYWYRQAAGRGLQLLFYSVGIGQISSEVPQNLSASRPQDRQFILSSKKLLLSDSGFYLCACSTSGRIYNEQFFGPGTRLTVL.

This clonotype showed up just a few times. V usage is TRBV6-5 and J usage is TRBJ1-1; 8 bases are shared with TRBD1. V lost 7 bases, J lost 12 bases, and 16 bases stayed unmatched. The CDR3 runs to 14 residues. CDR1 is MNHEY, CDR2 SVGAGI, per germline. As DNA, the CDR3 is TGTGCCAGCACCGACTTAAGCGGACAGGGCGAACCTTTCTTT. This encodes CASTDLSGQGEPFF.

V usage is TRBV24-1 and J usage is TRBJ2-7, with D uncertain. Germline V gene lookup returns CDR1 KGHDR and CDR2 SFDVKD. Trimming shortened V by 5 bases and J by 0 bases, and 13 bases separated the two germline ends. This CDR3 has 15 amino acids. The DNA of the CDR3 is TGTGCCACCAGTGTCCCGTGGGCCGGCTCCTACGAGCAGTACTTC. Its translation is CATSVPWAGSYEQYF.

The chain carries TRBV7-2 and TRBJ2-3; D may be TRBD2 (6 bases). The CDR3 covers 16 residues. V gave up 5 bases and J gave up 2 bases, with 17 bases separating them. Germline CDR1 reads SGHTA; CDR2 reads FQGNSA. CDR3 amino acids: CASSQLGGSATDTQYF. In DNA form, the CDR3 reads TGTGCCAGCAGCCAACTGGGGGGTAGCGCCACAGATACGCAGTATTTT.

V usage is TRBV29-1 and J usage is TRBJ2-2, with 10 bases aligning to TRBD2. The J segment lost 4 bases and the V segment lost 3 bases, leaving 8 bases of the junction unmatched. This CDR3 is built from 16 residues. Germline-derived CDR1 and CDR2 are SQVTM and ANQGSEA. The CDR3 bases are TGCAGCGTTGAGGGAGCGGGAGGGCCGGGCACCGGGGAGCTGTTTTTT. Its translation is CSVEGAGGPGTGELFF.

This clonotype is termed large. The J gene is TRBJ2-1, the V gene TRBV29-1; the D gene is possibly TRBD1 (5 bases). This CDR3 contains 9 residues. V shed 6 bases and J shed 10 bases, with 7 bases lying between them. From germline, CDR1 is SQVTM and CDR2 ANQGSEA. The CDR3 region is CSVPGEQFF. For the CDR3, the DNA is TGCAGCGTCCCAGGGGAGCAGTTCTTC.

The rearrangement uses TRBV6-6 and TRBJ2-7; TRBD2 matches 9 bases. The V and J ends lost 5 bases and 2 bases, in that order; junction bases with no gene match: 7. Per the germline V gene, CDR1 is MNHNY and CDR2 is SVGAGI (reference sequence). The CDR3 has 15 amino acids. CDR3: CASSETPSGAYEQYF. The CDR3 DNA is TGTGCCAGCAGTGAAACGCCTAGCGGGGCCTACGAGCAGTACTTC.

The chain employs TRBV27 and TRBJ1-2, with 7 positions matching TRBD1. The CDR3 contains 15 residues. The V gene end was trimmed by 4 bases and the J gene end by 0 bases; junction bases not matched to a gene: 5. The germline CDR1 and CDR2 sequences are MNHEY and SMNVEV (reference sequence). The chain's CDR3 is CASSWGGTANYGYTF. For the CDR3, the DNA is TGTGCCAGCAGTTGGGGAGGGACAGCTAACTATGGCTACACCTTC.

This clonotype was observed a few times. The chain combines TRBV15 with TRBJ2-7; maybe TRBD1 (6 bases). Looked up from germline, CDR1 is LNHNV and CDR2 is YYDKDF (reference sequence). The CDR3 length is 14 residues. Trimming removed 1 base at V and 2 bases at J, with 9 bases between. The CDR3 DNA sequence: TGTGCCACCAGCAGAGGGACAGTCACCTACGAGCAGTACTTC. It translates to CATSRGTVTYEQYF.